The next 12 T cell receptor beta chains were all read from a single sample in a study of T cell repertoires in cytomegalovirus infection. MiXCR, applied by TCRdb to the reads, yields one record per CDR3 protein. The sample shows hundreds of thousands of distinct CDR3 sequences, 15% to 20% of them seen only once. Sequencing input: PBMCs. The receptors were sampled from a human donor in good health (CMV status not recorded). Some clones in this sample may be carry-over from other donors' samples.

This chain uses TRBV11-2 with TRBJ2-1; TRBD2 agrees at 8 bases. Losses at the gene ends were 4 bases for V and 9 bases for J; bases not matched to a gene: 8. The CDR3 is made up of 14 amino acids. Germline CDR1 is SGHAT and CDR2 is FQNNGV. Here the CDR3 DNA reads TGTGCCAGCAGCTCCATCGGGGGGGCCGGTGAGCAGTTCTTC. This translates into CASSSIGGAGEQFF.

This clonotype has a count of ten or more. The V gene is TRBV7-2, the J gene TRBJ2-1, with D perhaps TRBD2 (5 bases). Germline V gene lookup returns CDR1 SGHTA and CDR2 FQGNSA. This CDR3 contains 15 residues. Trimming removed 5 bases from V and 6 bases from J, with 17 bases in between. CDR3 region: CASSPEWLAANEQFF. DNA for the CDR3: TGTGCCAGCAGCCCCGAGTGGCTAGCTGCCAATGAGCAGTTCTTC.

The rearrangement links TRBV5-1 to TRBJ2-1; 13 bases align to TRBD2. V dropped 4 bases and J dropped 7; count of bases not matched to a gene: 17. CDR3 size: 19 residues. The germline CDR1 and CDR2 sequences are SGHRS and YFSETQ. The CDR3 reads CASSATGTSGARLWNEQFF. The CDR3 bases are TGCGCCAGCAGCGCGACAGGGACTAGCGGGGCTCGTTTGTGGAATGAGCAGTTCTTC.

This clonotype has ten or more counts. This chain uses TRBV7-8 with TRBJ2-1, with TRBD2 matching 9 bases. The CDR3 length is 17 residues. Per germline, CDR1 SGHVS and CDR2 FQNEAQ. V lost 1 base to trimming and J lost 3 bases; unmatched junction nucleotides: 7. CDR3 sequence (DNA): TGTGCCAGCAGCTTAGGCGGCGGGGGGGCGCTCTACAATGAGCAGTTCTTC. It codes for CASSLGGGGALYNEQFF.

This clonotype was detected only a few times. CDR3 residues: CASSEQGNSNQPQHF. The DNA of the CDR3 is TGTGCCAGCAGTGAGCAGGGGAATAGCAATCAGCCCCAGCATTTT. The V gene is TRBV2, the J gene TRBJ1-5; a weak D match, TRBD1 (6 bases). The germline CDR1 and CDR2 sequences are SNHLY and FYNNEI. The CDR3 covers 15 residues. V was pared by 3 bases and J by 0 bases, with 9 bases between.

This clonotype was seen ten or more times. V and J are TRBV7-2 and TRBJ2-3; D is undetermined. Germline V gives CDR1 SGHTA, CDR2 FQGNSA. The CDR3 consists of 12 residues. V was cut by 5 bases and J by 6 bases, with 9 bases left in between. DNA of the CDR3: TGTGCCAGCAGCCTACCGTGGGATACGCAGTATTTT. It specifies CASSLPWDTQYF.

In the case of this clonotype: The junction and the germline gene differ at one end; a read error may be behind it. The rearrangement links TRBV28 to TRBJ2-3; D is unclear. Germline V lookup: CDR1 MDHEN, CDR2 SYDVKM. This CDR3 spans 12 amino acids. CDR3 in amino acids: CASSRSIDTQYF. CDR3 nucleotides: TGTGCCAGCAGTAGAAGCATAGATACGCAGTATTTT. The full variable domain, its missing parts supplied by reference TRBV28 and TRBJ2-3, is DVKVTQSSRYLVKRTGEKVFLECVQDMDHENMFWYRQDPGLGLRLIYFSYDVKMKEKGDIPEGYSVSREKKERFSLILESASTNQTSMYLCASSRSIDTQYFGPGTRLTVL.

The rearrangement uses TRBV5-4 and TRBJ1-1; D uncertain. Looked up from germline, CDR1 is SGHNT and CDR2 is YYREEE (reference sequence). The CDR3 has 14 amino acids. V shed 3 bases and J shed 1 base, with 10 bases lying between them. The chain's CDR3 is CASSWDGQNTEAFF. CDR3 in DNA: TGTGCCAGCAGCTGGGATGGCCAGAACACTGAAGCTTTCTTT.

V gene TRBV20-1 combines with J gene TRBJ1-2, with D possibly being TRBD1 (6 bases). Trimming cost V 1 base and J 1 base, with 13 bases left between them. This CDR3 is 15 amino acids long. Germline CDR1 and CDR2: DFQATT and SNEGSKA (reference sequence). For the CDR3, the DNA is TGCAGTGCTAGAGCGACGGACAGTGATAACTATGGCTACACCTTC. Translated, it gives CSARATDSDNYGYTF.

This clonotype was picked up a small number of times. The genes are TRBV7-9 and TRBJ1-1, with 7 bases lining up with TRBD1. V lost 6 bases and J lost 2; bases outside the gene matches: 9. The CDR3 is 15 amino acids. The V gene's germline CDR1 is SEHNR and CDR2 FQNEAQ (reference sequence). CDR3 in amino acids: CASSSTGTVNTEAFF. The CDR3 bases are TGTGCCAGCAGTTCTACGGGGACAGTTAACACTGAAGCTTTCTTT.

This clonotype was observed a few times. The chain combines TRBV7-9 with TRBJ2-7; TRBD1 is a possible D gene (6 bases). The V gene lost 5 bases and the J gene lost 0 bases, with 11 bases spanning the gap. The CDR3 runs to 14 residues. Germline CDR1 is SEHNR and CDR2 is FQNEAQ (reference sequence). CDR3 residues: CASSVSGASYEQYF. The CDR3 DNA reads TGTGCCAGCAGCGTATCAGGGGCCTCCTACGAGCAGTACTTC.

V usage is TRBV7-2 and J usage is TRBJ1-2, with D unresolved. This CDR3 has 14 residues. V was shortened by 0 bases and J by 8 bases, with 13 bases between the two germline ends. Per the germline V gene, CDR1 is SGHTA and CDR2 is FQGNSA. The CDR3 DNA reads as TGTGCCAGCAGCTTAGCCACCCTCTTAGCCGGCTACACCTTC. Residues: CASSLATLLAGYTF.